Below are 21 T cell receptor beta chains sequenced from a single sample in a study of blood T cell repertoires in COVID-19. The table came from immunoSEQ multiplex PCR; TCRdb's copy has only in-frame clones and leaves some out. The sample shows fewer than 350,000 clones, about 88% of them seen only once. Sequenced input: PBMCs or T cells enriched from blood (not recorded which). The origin of the receptors is a woman in her 40s who had recovered from COVID-19.

CDR3 coding DNA: TGTGCCACCAGTGAGGGCAGGATGAATTCTGAAGCTTTCTTT. Its translation is CATSEGRMNSEAFF. This chain connects TRBV24-1 to TRBJ1-1; D is undetermined. V gave up 4 bases and J gave up 6 bases, with 14 bases separating them. Germline CDR1 reads KGHDR; CDR2 reads SFDVKD. This CDR3 is built from 14 residues.

The chain couples TRBV28 to TRBJ2-5; 10 bases agree with TRBD2. From germline, CDR1 is MDHEN and CDR2 SYDVKM. V shed 5 bases and J 3 bases; nucleotides not matched to a gene: 9. CDR3 length: 16 amino acids. The CDR3 sequence is CASSRLAGGVEETQYF. The DNA for the CDR3 is TGTGCCAGCAGTCGATTAGCGGGGGGAGTCGAAGAGACCCAGTACTTC.

The genes are TRBV11-2 and TRBJ2-1, with D possibly being TRBD2 (5 bases). V was clipped by 1 base and J by 2 bases, with 9 bases between them. The CDR3 is 15 residues long. CDR1 and CDR2 (germline): SGHAT, FQNNGV. The CDR3 DNA follows: TGTGCCAGCAGCTTAGGAGCGGCTACCTACAATGAGCAGTTCTTC. Protein: CASSLGAATYNEQFF.

The chain uses TRBV19 and TRBJ2-7, with D uncertain. The V gene lost 3 bases and the J gene lost 5 bases, with 11 bases spanning the gap. The germline CDR1 and CDR2 sequences are LNHDA and SQIVND (reference sequence). The CDR3 is made up of 13 amino acids. The chain's CDR3 is CASSIPPRNEQYF. In DNA form, the CDR3 reads TGTGCCAGTAGTATCCCCCCCCGTAACGAGCAGTACTTC.

The CDR3 DNA follows: TGTGCCAGCAGTGAAGAGATAGGGGGAAATCAGCCCCAGCATTTT. Its translation: CASSEEIGGNQPQHF. This rearrangement joins TRBV2 to TRBJ1-5, with D possibly matching TRBD1 (6 bases). V was pared by 1 base and J by 4 bases, with 11 bases between. This CDR3 is 15 amino acids long. The germline V gene encodes CDR1 SNHLY and CDR2 FYNNEI.

This rearrangement joins TRBV27 to TRBJ1-3; a weak D match, TRBD1 (6 bases). Trimming removed 8 bases at V and 7 bases at J, with 15 bases between. CDR1 and CDR2 (germline): MNHEY, SMNVEV (reference sequence). The CDR3 is made up of 13 amino acids. This CDR3 reads CASHERGGNTIYF. As DNA, the CDR3 is TGTGCCAGCCATGAAAGGGGGGGCAACACCATATATTTT.

The rearrangement joins TRBV15 to TRBJ2-2, with 7 bases matching TRBD1. The germline CDR1 and CDR2 sequences are LNHNV and YYDKDF (reference sequence). V was clipped by 1 base and J by 3 bases; unmatched bases: 2. The CDR3 has 15 amino acids. The CDR3 loop reads CATSRGDRYTGELFF. Here the CDR3 DNA reads TGTGCCACCAGCAGAGGGGACAGATACACCGGGGAGCTGTTTTTT.

The V call is TRBV18, the J call TRBJ2-5; tentative D call: TRBD1 (6 bases). V lost 3 bases and J 2 bases, leaving 13 bases between the germline ends. Germline V CDR1 and CDR2: KGHSH, LQKENI. This CDR3 region has 15 residues. DNA of the CDR3: TGTGCCAGCTCACCTTTAAGACAGGTTCAAGAGACCCAGTACTTC. Its translation: CASSPLRQVQETQYF. Looking up the rest from reference TRBV18 and TRBJ2-5 gives the full variable domain: NAGVMQNPRHLVRRRGQEARLRCSPMKGHSHVYWYRQLPEEGLKFMVYLQKENIIDESGMPKERFSAEFPKEGPSILRIQQVVRGDSAAYFCASSPLRQVQETQYFGPGTRLLVL.

This clone is a singleton in its sample. This chain uses TRBV7-2 with TRBJ1-3; D ambiguous. Per the germline V gene, CDR1 is SGHTA and CDR2 is FQGNSA. This CDR3 has 14 amino acids. Trimming pared 2 bases from V and 2 bases from J, leaving 7 bases between. Here the CDR3 reads CASSLIETGNTIYF. The CDR3, as DNA: TGTGCCAGCAGCTTAATAGAAACTGGAAACACCATATATTTT.

This chain links TRBV9 with TRBJ1-4, with 7 bases matching TRBD1. The CDR3 sequence is 14 residues long. The V segment lost 1 base and the J segment 7 bases; nucleotides outside the gene matches: 4. Germline CDR1 SGDLS, CDR2 YYNGEE. CDR3: CASSVSQGVEKLFF. In DNA, the CDR3 is TGTGCCAGCAGCGTAAGCCAGGGGGTTGAAAAACTGTTTTTT. Full variable domain (rest looked up from reference TRBV9 and TRBJ1-4): DSGVTQTPKHLITATGQRVTLRCSPRSGDLSVYWYQQSLDQGLQFLIQYYNGEERAKGNILERFSAQQFPDLHSELNLSSLELGDSALYFCASSVSQGVEKLFFGSGTQLSVL.

The rearrangement uses TRBV6-1 and TRBJ2-1; weak D call: TRBD2 (5 bases). CDR1 MNHNS and CDR2 SASEGT come from the germline V gene. V shed 2 bases and J shed 6 bases, with 8 bases lying between them. The CDR3 totals 13 residues. CDR3 DNA: TGTGCCAGCAGTGAATTTCGGGGCAATGAGCAGTTCTTC. Translation: CASSEFRGNEQFF.

The CDR3 DNA is TGTGCCAGCAGCTTACCGAAGGGACAGGGGGCAGCTTCTGGCTACACCTTC. Protein product: CASSLPKGQGAASGYTF. The V call is TRBV7-9, the J call TRBJ1-2; 12 bases agree with TRBD1. There are 17 residues in the CDR3. V was pared by 2 bases and J by 7 bases, with 11 bases of the junction left unmatched. Germline V lookup: CDR1 SEHNR, CDR2 FQNEAQ (reference sequence).

The chain combines TRBV18 with TRBJ2-5; D ambiguous. Per germline, CDR1 KGHSH and CDR2 LQKENI. The ends were cut back, 4 bases at V and 5 bases at J, with 11 bases in the middle. The CDR3 totals 13 residues. The CDR3 region is CASSRAQMETQYF. CDR3 coding DNA: TGTGCCAGCTCACGGGCTCAGATGGAGACCCAGTACTTC.

This clone was found a few times. The chain carries TRBV3-1 (or the pseudogene TRBV3-2) and TRBJ2-7, with 8 bases fitting TRBD2. Germline-derived CDR1 and CDR2 are LGHDT and YNNKEL (reference sequence). CDR3 length: 14 amino acids. The junction had 4 bases not matched to a gene; V was cut back by 4 bases and J by 2 bases. For the CDR3, the DNA is TGTGCCAGCAGCCCCGGACTAGCACCCTACGAGCAGTACTTC. It translates to CASSPGLAPYEQYF.

The J gene is TRBJ2-6, the V gene TRBV19; the match to TRBD2 covers 12 bases. V dropped 11 bases and J dropped 0; count of bases not matched to a gene: 11. This CDR3 has 18 residues. CDR1 is LNHDA and CDR2 is SQIVND in the germline V gene (reference sequence). This CDR3 is CASLTSGGLSSGANVLTF. The CDR3 coding sequence is TGTGCCTCCCTGACTAGCGGGGGATTGAGCTCTGGGGCCAACGTCCTGACTTTC.

This clone appeared once. The chain links TRBV11-2 to TRBJ2-2; 10 nucleotides match TRBD2. The CDR3 has 16 residues. V lost 2 bases and J lost 3; bases outside the gene matches: 3. CDR1 and CDR2 (germline): SGHAT, FQNNGV. The CDR3: CASSLSTSGDTGELFF. The CDR3 nucleotides read TGTGCCAGCAGCTTATCCACTAGCGGGGACACCGGGGAGCTGTTTTTT.

The chain joins TRBV9 to TRBJ2-2; D is uncertain. The V end lost 0 bases, the J end lost 3 bases, and 3 bases lay between the germline ends. The CDR3 length is 13 residues. CDR1 and CDR2 from the germline V gene are SGDLS and YYNGEE. For the CDR3, the DNA is TGTGCCAGCAGCGTAGGAGACACCGGGGAGCTGTTTTTT. This sequence encodes CASSVGDTGELFF.

This chain joins TRBV24-1 and TRBJ2-1; TRBD2 is a possible D gene (6 bases). This CDR3 is built from 16 residues. Trimming removed 3 bases at V and 5 bases at J, with 16 bases between. CDR1 KGHDR and CDR2 SFDVKD come from the germline V gene. As DNA, the CDR3 is TGTGCCACCAGTGATCCCCGACTAGAGCCAAACAATGAGCAGTTCTTC. It is translated as CATSDPRLEPNNEQFF.

CDR3 in amino acids: CASSQDGTSGRARNEQFF. The CDR3 DNA reads as TGTGCCAGCAGCCAAGATGGGACTAGCGGGAGGGCCAGGAATGAGCAGTTCTTC. The V gene is TRBV3-1 (or the pseudogene TRBV3-2), the J gene TRBJ2-1, with TRBD2 matching over 16 bases. The CDR3 has 18 amino acids. In germline, CDR1 is LGHDT, CDR2 YNNKEL (reference sequence). With V trimmed by 0 bases and J by 7 bases, 6 bases remained unmatched.

The genes are TRBV4-2 and TRBJ1-2, with 7 bases identical to TRBD1. This CDR3 spans 14 amino acids. Looked up from germline, CDR1 is LGHNA and CDR2 is YNFKEQ. V lost 3 bases to trimming and J lost 8 bases; unmatched junction nucleotides: 9. The DNA for the CDR3 is TGTGCCAGCAGCCAGACAGGGCAGATCTCCGGCTACACCTTC. This translates into CASSQTGQISGYTF.

The chain carries TRBV10-1 and TRBJ1-6; 8 bases agree with TRBD1. CDR1 is WNHNN, CDR2 SYGVQD, per germline (reference sequence). The CDR3 consists of 14 residues. Losses at the gene ends were 7 bases for V and 7 bases for J; bases not matched to a gene: 6. The CDR3 sequence is CASNDGTGNSPLHF. The CDR3 DNA is TGCGCCAGCAACGATGGGACAGGAAATTCACCCCTCCACTTT.